The clone carrying this T cell receptor beta chain was counted once. Antigen: not known. The authors ran the immunoSEQ assay, v3.0, at survey level. Sequencing of each sample targeted roughly 40,000-50,000 T-cell genomes. Method: immunoSEQ multiplex PCR; TCRdb's copy keeps in-frame clones and lacks some. The profile shows about 33,000 clones, roughly three quarters of them singletons. The data originate from a study of long-term antiretroviral therapy in people with HIV. Study context: It was about a decade after the earliest samples that the 2015 immediate-ART recommendation appeared.

There was at least one pre-ART PBMC sample for each donor, plus at least two post-ART PBMC samples. Findings and caveats of the study: Clonal expansions arising prior to ART prevailed in the repertoire at every time point.

The material sequenced was unsorted PBMCs, taken 3.1 years after starting antiretroviral therapy. This receptor was identified in a woman aged 45-65 years with HIV.

The CDR3 nucleotides read TGTGCCTGGAGCAGGGGAACTGAGGGGACCCAGTACTTC. Its translation is CAWSRGTEGTQYF. J is TRBJ2-5 and V is TRBV30; a possible D gene is TRBD1 (6 bases). Trimming removed 3 bases from V and 7 bases from J, with 15 bases in between. The CDR3 loop spans 13 amino acids. The germline V gene encodes CDR1 GTSNPN and CDR2 SVGIG (reference sequence).